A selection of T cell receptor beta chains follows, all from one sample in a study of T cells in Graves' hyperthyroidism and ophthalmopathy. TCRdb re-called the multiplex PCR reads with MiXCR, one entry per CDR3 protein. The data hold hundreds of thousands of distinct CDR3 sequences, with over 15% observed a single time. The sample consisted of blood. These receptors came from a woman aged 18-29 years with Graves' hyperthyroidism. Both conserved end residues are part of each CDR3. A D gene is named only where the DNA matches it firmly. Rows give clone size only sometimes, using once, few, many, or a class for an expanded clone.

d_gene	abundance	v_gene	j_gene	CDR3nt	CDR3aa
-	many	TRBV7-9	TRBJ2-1	TGTGCCAGCAGCTCCCGGACTGACCCCGAGCAGTTCTTC	CASSSRTDPEQFF
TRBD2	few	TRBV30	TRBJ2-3	TGTGCCTGGAGTGATTATCTTTTGGGGACTAGCGGGACCTACAGCACAGATACGCAGTATTTT	CAWSDYLLGTSGTYSTDTQYF
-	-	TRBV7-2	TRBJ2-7	TGTGCCAGCAGCTTAGAAATGTTGAGACATGGGGCTAGCGTTGGCCACGAGCAGTACTTC	CASSLEMLRHGASVGHEQYF
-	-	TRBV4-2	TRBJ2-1	TGTGCCAGCAGCCAAGATCGGGCGGGAAGAGAGCAGTTCTTC	CASSQDRAGREQFF
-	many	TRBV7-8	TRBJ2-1	TGTGCCAGCAGCCCCCCCTCCGGGACCAGAAAATACAATGAGCAGTTCTTC	CASSPPSGTRKYNEQFF
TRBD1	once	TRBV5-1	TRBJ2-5	TGCGCCAGCAGCCTCGGGACAGGGAAGGGAGAGACCCAGTACTTC	CASSLGTGKGETQYF
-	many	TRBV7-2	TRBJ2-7	TGTGCCAGCAGCTTAGATTCGGGCCACTCCTACGAGCAGTACTTC	CASSLDSGHSYEQYF
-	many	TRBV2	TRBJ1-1	TGTGCCAGCAGTGACCTCTTGAACACTGAAGCTTTCTTT	CASSDLLNTEAFF
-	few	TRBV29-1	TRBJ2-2	TGCAGCGTTGAAGTCAGGGGCAACACCGGGGAGCTGTTTTTT	CSVEVRGNTGELFF
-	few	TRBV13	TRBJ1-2	TGTGCCAGCAGCATCACAGGGAGCTATGGCTACACCTTC	CASSITGSYGYTF
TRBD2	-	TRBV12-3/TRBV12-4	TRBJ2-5	TGTGCCAGCAGTTTAAGGGGGCTAGCGGGAGGGGGGTCGGAAGAGACCCAGTACTTC	CASSLRGLAGGGSEETQYF
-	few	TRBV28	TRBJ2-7	TGTGCCAGCAGTCCCTTGCTACCCCCCTACGAGCAGTACTTC	CASSPLLPPYEQYF
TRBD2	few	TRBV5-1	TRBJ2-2	TGCGCCAGCAGCTTCGCGAGCGGGAGCACCGGGGAGCTGTTTTTT	CASSFASGSTGELFF
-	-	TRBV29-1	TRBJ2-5	TGCAGCGTTGAAGCGGCTCTCCGGGAGACCCAGTACTTC	CSVEAALRETQYF
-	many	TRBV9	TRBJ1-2	TGTGCCAGCAGCGCAGGGGACACGGACTATGGCTACACCTTC	CASSAGDTDYGYTF
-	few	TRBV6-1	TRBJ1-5	TGTGCCAGCAGTGAAGTGGTGTGGAACCGGCAGCCCCAGCATTTT	CASSEVVWNRQPQHF
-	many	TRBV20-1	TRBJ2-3	TGCAGTGCTAGTAGGCAATTCCGCACAGATACGCAGTATTTT	CSASRQFRTDTQYF
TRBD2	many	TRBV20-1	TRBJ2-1	TGCAGTGCTAGAGATCCGACTAGCGGGAGCGCGCAGTTCTTC	CSARDPTSGSAQFF
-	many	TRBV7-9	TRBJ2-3	TGTGCCAGCAGCCCGAATTACGACGGCACAGATACGCAGTATTTT	CASSPNYDGTDTQYF
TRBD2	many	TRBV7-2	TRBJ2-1	TGTGCCAGCAGCCAACGGACTAGCTCCTACAATGAGCAGTTCTTC	CASSQRTSSYNEQFF
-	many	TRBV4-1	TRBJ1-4	TGCGCCAGCAGCCAAGGATGGAATGGTGAAAAACTGTTTTTT	CASSQGWNGEKLFF
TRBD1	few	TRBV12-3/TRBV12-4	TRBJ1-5	TGTGCCAGCAGGGAAACAGGGGTATTGGGCAATCAGCCCCAGCATTTT	CASRETGVLGNQPQHF
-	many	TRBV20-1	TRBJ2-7	TGCAGTGTCCAAGACTCCCGCTCCTACGAGCAGTACTTC	CSVQDSRSYEQYF
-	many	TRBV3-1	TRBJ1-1	TGTGCCAGCAGCCAAGCCCGGGGGGGAACTGAAGCTTTCTTT	CASSQARGGTEAFF
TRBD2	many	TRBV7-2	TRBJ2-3	TGTGCCAGCAGCTTAGACGGGGGGGAAGATACGCAGTATTTT	CASSLDGGEDTQYF
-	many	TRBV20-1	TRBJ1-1	TGCAGTGCTAGCGACGAGGGGCCGGAGGCTTTCTTT	CSASDEGPEAFF
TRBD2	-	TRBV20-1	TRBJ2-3	TGCAGTGCAGGACTAGCGGGAGGTATAGATACGCAGTATTTT	CSAGLAGGIDTQYF
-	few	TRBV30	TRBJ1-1	TGTGCCTGGAGTGTAGGCACGTCGATTGAAGCTTTCTTT	CAWSVGTSIEAFF
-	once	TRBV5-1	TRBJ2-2	TGCGCCAGCAGCTTGGTCAGACCCACCGGGGAGCTGTTTTTT	CASSLVRPTGELFF
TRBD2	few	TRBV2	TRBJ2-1	TGTGCCCGGCTGAGGCTAGCGGGATACCATGAGCAGTTCTTC	CARLRLAGYHEQFF
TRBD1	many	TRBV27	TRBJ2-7	TGTGCCAGCAGTTCCGGACAGGGGGGGATCGAGCAGTACTTC	CASSSGQGGIEQYF
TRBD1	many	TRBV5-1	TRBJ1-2	TGCGCCAGCAGCTTGGGGGACAGCAACTATGGCTACACCTTC	CASSLGDSNYGYTF